Shown below are 20 T cell receptor beta chains from a single sample sequenced in a study of blood T cell repertoires in COVID-19. TCRdb keeps only in-frame clones here, not all; method: immunoSEQ multiplex PCR. Counted here are 100,000 to 120,000 clones, approximately 82% occurring once; the ten biggest clones make up 15%. The sample consisted of peripheral blood. The receptors stem from a woman older than 75 with acute or convalescent COVID-19.

The chain uses TRBV7-2 and TRBJ2-1; TRBD2 matches 10 bases. CDR3 length: 13 residues. The junction had 0 bases not matched to a gene; V was cut back by 1 base and J by 9 bases. Germline lookup yields CDR1 SGHTA and CDR2 FQGNSA. As DNA, the CDR3 is TGTGCCAGCAGCTTAGGGACTAGCGGTGAGCAGTTCTTC. It encodes CASSLGTSGEQFF.

Points on this clone: Other DNA variants within this sample encode the same CDR3. The V and J genes are TRBV3-1 (or the pseudogene TRBV3-2) and TRBJ2-7; 8 positions agree with TRBD1. Germline-derived CDR1 and CDR2 are LGHDT and YNNKEL (reference sequence). V lost 4 bases and J lost 3; bases outside the gene matches: 5. The length of the CDR3 is 14 residues. Here the CDR3 DNA reads TGTGCCAGCAGCCCCGGACAGGGTAACTACGAGCAGTACTTC. Translation: CASSPGQGNYEQYF.

The chain recombines TRBV20-1 with TRBJ2-3, with D perhaps matching TRBD2 (5 bases). V lost 3 bases to trimming and J lost 1 base, with 14 bases between them. CDR3 size: 15 residues. The germline V gene has CDR1 DFQATT and CDR2 SNEGSKA (reference sequence). In nucleotides, the CDR3 is TGCAGTGCTAGTCAGAGGGTTGGGGGCACAGATACGCAGTATTTT. It codes for CSASQRVGGTDTQYF.

The V gene is TRBV9, the J gene TRBJ1-1; 8 positions match TRBD1. V shed 7 bases, J shed 4 bases, and the junction held 0 bases outside the gene matches. This CDR3 spans 11 amino acids. Germline CDR1 and CDR2: SGDLS and YYNGEE. DNA for the CDR3: TGTGCCAGCGGACAGGGCACTGAAGCTTTCTTT. Its translation is CASGQGTEAFF.

This clone showed up just a few times. The sample carries other DNA sequences with the same CDR3. The chain uses TRBV19 and TRBJ2-1; D uncertain. The V end was cut by 1 base, the J end by 7 bases, with 5 bases between. Per the germline V gene, CDR1 is LNHDA and CDR2 is SQIVND (reference sequence). The CDR3 has 12 residues. CDR3 protein: CASSIVPNEQFF. Written as DNA, the CDR3 is TGTGCCAGTAGTATAGTCCCGAATGAGCAGTTCTTC.

CDR3 DNA: TGTGCCAGCGAATACAGATTAAGCTCCTACGAGCAGTACTTC. Translation gives CASEYRLSSYEQYF. The J gene is TRBJ2-7, the V gene TRBV2; D remains unclear. V lost 8 bases and J lost 0, with 14 bases in between. This CDR3 contains 14 residues. The germline CDR1 and CDR2 sequences are SNHLY and FYNNEI.

The chain employs TRBV3-1 (or the pseudogene TRBV3-2) and TRBJ2-7, with D possibly TRBD1 on 6 matching bases. Between the trimmed V and J ends, which lost 1 base and 3 bases, there was a span of 13 bases. This CDR3 has 15 residues. Germline loops: CDR1 LGHDT, CDR2 YNNKEL (reference sequence). The CDR3 DNA reads as TGTGCCAGCAGCCAAGCGCCAGGGGTTGGCTACGAGCAGTACTTC. Residues: CASSQAPGVGYEQYF.

The chain has TRBV2 and TRBJ2-7; the D gene is possibly TRBD1 (6 bases). CDR3 length equals 15 residues. Trimming removed 8 bases from V and 3 bases from J, with 20 bases in between. Germline CDR1 and CDR2: SNHLY and FYNNEI. CDR3 loop: CASVRRIGTSYEQYF. The CDR3, as DNA: TGTGCCAGCGTACGACGAATCGGGACAAGCTACGAGCAGTACTTC.

This chain joins TRBV6-5 and TRBJ1-4; D remains ambiguous. CDR1 and CDR2 (germline): MNHEY, SVGAGI. Trimming pared 6 bases from V and 4 bases from J, leaving 3 bases between. The CDR3 runs to 11 residues. CDR3: CASSINEKLFF. DNA for the CDR3: TGTGCCAGCAGCATTAATGAAAAACTGTTTTTT.

The rearrangement joins TRBV7-2 to TRBJ2-1; TRBD2 matches at 11 bases. V was clipped by 3 bases and J by 7 bases; unmatched bases: 5. Germline V gives CDR1 SGHTA, CDR2 FQGNSA. The CDR3 consists of 15 residues. CDR3 nucleotide sequence: TGTGCCAGCAGCTTTAGCGGGAGGGCCATGAATGAGCAGTTCTTC. This sequence encodes CASSFSGRAMNEQFF.

The genes are TRBV10-1 and TRBJ2-3; the match to TRBD2 covers 12 bases. Germline lookup yields CDR1 WNHNN and CDR2 SYGVQD (reference sequence). The CDR3 extends over 16 amino acids. The junction had 2 bases not matched to a gene; V was cut back by 2 bases and J by 2 bases. Written as DNA, the CDR3 is TGCGCCAGCAGTGAGGGACTAGCGGGGTACACAGATACGCAGTATTTT. It yields the protein CASSEGLAGYTDTQYF.

This clone was counted many times. V and J are TRBV29-1 and TRBJ1-1; 10 nucleotides match TRBD1. The trim removed 5 bases at V and 1 base at J, leaving 10 bases unmatched. CDR3 length: 16 amino acids. In germline, CDR1 is SQVTM, CDR2 ANQGSEA. CDR3 nucleotides: TGCAGCGTTCGGACAGGGGGGTCGAATAGGAACACTGAAGCTTTCTTT. This sequence encodes CSVRTGGSNRNTEAFF.

The chain employs TRBV6-1 and TRBJ2-7; tentatively, D is TRBD2 (7 bases). The CDR3 is 13 residues long. Trimming took 3 bases from V and 5 from J, leaving 11 bases between them. Germline CDR1 and CDR2: MNHNS and SASEGT. CDR3 region: CASSDPGGHEQYV. The CDR3 coding sequence is TGTGCCAGCAGTGACCCGGGGGGCCACGAGCAGTACGTC.

The chain links TRBV5-1 to TRBJ2-2; D is undetermined. Germline values: CDR1 SGHRS, CDR2 YFSETQ. This CDR3 spans 11 amino acids. V lost 4 bases and J 4 bases, leaving 2 bases between the germline ends. CDR3 protein: CASSRTGELFF. Here the CDR3 DNA reads TGCGCCAGCAGCCGCACCGGGGAGCTGTTTTTT.

The chain carries TRBV21-1 and TRBJ2-7; the listed D gene, TRBD1, was not tested against the DNA. TRBV21-1 is shown as a pseudogene. The CDR3 length is 19 residues. The CDR3 sequence: CASSPRTGRGDRGLYEQYV. Here the CDR3 DNA reads TGTGCCAGCAGCCCCCGGACAGGGAGAGGGGACCGGGGGTTGTACGAGCAGTACGTC.

The rearrangement uses TRBV6-1 and TRBJ2-7; 10 positions agree with TRBD2. The CDR3 sequence is 16 residues long. Germline V gives CDR1 MNHNS, CDR2 SASEGT. V lost 2 bases and J lost 6; bases outside the gene matches: 10. This CDR3 is CASSESGSGRAFEQYV. The CDR3 DNA reads TGTGCCAGCAGTGAATCGGGGAGCGGGAGGGCCTTCGAGCAGTACGTC.

This clone was detected a few times. The chain is built from TRBV7-9 and TRBJ1-2, with D tentatively TRBD1 (5 bases). The V gene's germline CDR1 is SEHNR and CDR2 FQNEAQ (reference sequence). Trimming shortened V by 0 bases and J by 4 bases, and 15 bases separated the two germline ends. The CDR3 spans 16 residues. CDR3 bases: TGTGCCAGCAGCTTAGCCGGCCAGGGACTTATCTATGGCTACACCTTC. The encoded protein is CASSLAGQGLIYGYTF. Looking up the rest from reference TRBV7-9 and TRBJ1-2 gives the full variable domain: DTGVSQNPRHKITKRGQNVTFRCDPISEHNRLYWYRQTLGQGPEFLTYFQNEAQLEKSRLLSDRFSAERPKGSFSTLEIQRTEQGDSAMYLCASSLAGQGLIYGYTFGSGTRLTVV.

The V call is TRBV10-3, the J call TRBJ2-5; no reliable D call. Germline V gives CDR1 ENHRY, CDR2 SYGVKD. V lost 0 bases and J 2 bases, leaving 7 bases between the germline ends. This CDR3 comprises 14 residues. The CDR3: CAISESRVQETQYF. The CDR3 DNA follows: TGTGCCATCAGTGAGTCTCGGGTACAAGAGACCCAGTACTTC.

This chain uses TRBV3-1 (or the pseudogene TRBV3-2) with TRBJ1-2, with 8 bases identical to TRBD1. Looked up from germline, CDR1 is LGHDT and CDR2 is YNNKEL (reference sequence). The CDR3 sequence is 15 residues long. Trimming cost V 4 bases and J 4 bases; bases outside gene matches: 8. The CDR3 DNA sequence: TGTGCCAGCAGCCGAGGACAGGGAGGAGGCTATGGCTACACCTTC. Residues: CASSRGQGGGYGYTF.

The CDR3 sequence: CASSIRQGSGPQHF. CDR3 DNA sequence: TGTGCCAGTAGTATAAGACAGGGAAGCGGGCCCCAGCATTTT. The chain employs TRBV19 and TRBJ1-5; 7 bases align to TRBD1. The CDR3 covers 14 residues. Germline trimming cut 2 bases from V and 9 bases from J; bases unmatched to any gene: 7. Per germline, CDR1 LNHDA and CDR2 SQIVND (reference sequence).